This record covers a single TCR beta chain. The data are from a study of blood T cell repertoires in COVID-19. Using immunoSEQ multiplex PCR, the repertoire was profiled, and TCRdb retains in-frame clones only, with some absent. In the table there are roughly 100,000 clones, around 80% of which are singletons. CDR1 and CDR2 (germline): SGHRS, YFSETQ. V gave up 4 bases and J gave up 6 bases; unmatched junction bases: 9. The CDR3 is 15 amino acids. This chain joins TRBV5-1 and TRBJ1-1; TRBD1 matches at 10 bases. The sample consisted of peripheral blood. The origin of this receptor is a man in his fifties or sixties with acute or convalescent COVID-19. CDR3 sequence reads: CASSTGQGGLAEAFF. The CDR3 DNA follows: TGCGCCAGCAGCACCGGACAGGGGGGGTTGGCTGAAGCTTTCTTT.